What follows are 4 T cell receptor beta chains derived from one specimen sequenced in a study of response to subunit inactivated influenza vaccine. TCRdb called the RT-PCR reads again in MiXCR, with one record for every CDR3 protein. The sample holds 530,000 or so distinct CDR3 sequences, 25% seen once. Sequenced material: CD4+ T cells sorted from PBMCs, taken 5 to 6 days after vaccination. The source of these receptors is a man aged 45-60 years who received an inactivated influenza vaccine.

The genes are TRBV15 and TRBJ1-5; D remains unclear. The CDR3 spans 16 residues. Germline CDR1 is LNHNV and CDR2 is YYDKDF (reference sequence). V dropped 0 bases and J dropped 0 bases, with 9 bases sitting between them. CDR3 region: CATSRDIRLSNQPQHF. The CDR3 coding sequence is TGTGCCACCAGCAGAGATATTCGCCTTAGCAATCAGCCCCAGCATTTT.

This clonotype was counted at least ten times. The genes are TRBV7-2 and TRBJ2-1; no clear D gene. V was cut by 1 base and J by 11 bases, with 12 bases left in between. CDR3 length equals 13 residues. The germline CDR1 and CDR2 sequences are SGHTA and FQGNSA. The CDR3 DNA follows: TGTGCCAGCAGCTTAGTTGCGGCCGCCCAGCAGTTCTTC. This encodes CASSLVAAAQQFF.

The chain links TRBV12-3 or TRBV12-4 to TRBJ1-4, with a tentative D call TRBD1 (5 bases). The CDR3 contains 14 residues. Trimming took off 7 bases at V and 5 bases at J, with 14 bases between the two ends. CDR3 sequence: CASTRGGGNEKLFF. In DNA, the CDR3 is TGTGCCAGCACCCGTGGCGGGGGAAATGAAAAACTGTTTTTT.

V usage is TRBV7-2 and J usage is TRBJ2-1; weak D call: TRBD2 (7 bases). The CDR3 contains 16 residues. The V gene lost 4 bases and the J gene lost 10 bases, with 23 bases spanning the gap. Germline values: CDR1 SGHTA, CDR2 FQGNSA. CDR3 DNA sequence: TGTGCCAGCAGCTATGTTGGCGGGGGCAGAGAGGAGGAGCAGTTCTTC. This encodes CASSYVGGGREEEQFF.